This T cell receptor (beta chain) was identified in a study of CD8 T cells in ankylosing spondylitis. As regards this clonotype: Its antigen is not known.

Study-wide findings and caveats: A TCR beta motif of eight highly homologous variants appeared characteristic of ankylosing spondylitis blood. Disease-linked clones reportedly showed significant enrichment in matched ankylosing spondylitis synovial fluid.

Using quantitative 5'-RACE with molecular barcodes, the authors made TCR beta libraries. Each CDR3 protein gets one entry after TCRdb re-called the 5' RACE reads with MiXCR. The sample lists around 430,000 distinct CDR3 sequences; over 15% were seen once. CDR1 SGHAT and CDR2 FQNNGV come from the germline V gene. Trimming took 1 base from V and 9 from J, leaving 7 bases between them. The CDR3 has 12 amino acids. Sequencing was done on a sample of blood, either unsorted or a sorted T cell fraction (not recorded which). The sequence was obtained from a male donor with ankylosing spondylitis. This chain connects TRBV11-2 to TRBJ2-1; D is unclear. In DNA, the CDR3 is TGTGCCAGCAGCTTAGGCGGTCCTGAGCAGTTCTTC. Translating it yields CASSLGGPEQFF.